This T cell receptor beta chain appears in the sequencing data of a study of OX40 agonist ivuxolimab in advanced cancers. The wider study: Those treated in dose escalation had hepatocellular carcinoma, melanoma, renal cell cancer or head and neck cancer. Study results and caveats: CD4+ and CD8+ T cells in blood underwent clonal expansion by week 6 at 0.1 to 3.0 mg/kg. Antigen specificity remained undetermined for the expanded peripheral T cells.

Generated by immunoSEQ multiplex PCR, the TCRdb table keeps only in-frame clones and is missing some. Among nearly 45,000 clones, roughly 80% were seen once, and the ten largest hold about 4.4%. Trimming at V came to 0 bases and at J to 1 base, leaving 1 base not matched to a gene. The CDR3 totals 15 residues. The V gene's germline CDR1 is SGHTA and CDR2 FQGNSA. To note about this clone: The antigen remains undetermined.

This chain uses TRBV7-2 with TRBJ2-5; 8 bases align to TRBD2. The sequence derives from an adult with an advanced solid tumor such as melanoma, head and neck, liver or kidney cancer. Here the sequenced sample was CD4+ or CD8+ T cells sorted from blood, taken in a trial of the OX40 agonist ivuxolimab. CDR3 residues: CASSLAGLAQETQYF. CDR3 bases: TGTGCCAGCAGCTTAGCAGGACTAGCCCAAGAGACCCAGTACTTC.